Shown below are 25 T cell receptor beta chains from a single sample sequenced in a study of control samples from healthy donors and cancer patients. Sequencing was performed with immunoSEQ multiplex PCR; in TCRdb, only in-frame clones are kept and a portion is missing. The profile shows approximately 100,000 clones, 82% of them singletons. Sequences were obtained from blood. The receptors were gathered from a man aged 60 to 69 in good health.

CDR3 sequence reads: CASSHGTGGSYEQYF. As DNA, the CDR3 is TGTGCCAGCAGCCACGGGACAGGGGGCTCCTACGAGCAGTACTTC. The chain joins TRBV6-5 to TRBJ2-7; 11 bases are a match to TRBD1. With V trimmed by 6 bases and J by 0 bases, 4 bases remained unmatched. The CDR3 covers 15 residues. Germline CDR1 is MNHEY and CDR2 is SVGAGI.

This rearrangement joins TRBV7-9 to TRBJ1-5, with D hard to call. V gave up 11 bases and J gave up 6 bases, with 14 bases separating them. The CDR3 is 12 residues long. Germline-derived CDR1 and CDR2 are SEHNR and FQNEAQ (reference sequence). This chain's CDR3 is CAVGESGQPQHF. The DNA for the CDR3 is TGTGCCGTCGGGGAGTCGGGTCAGCCCCAGCATTTT. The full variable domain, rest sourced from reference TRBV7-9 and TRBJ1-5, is DTGVSQNPRHKITKRGQNVTFRCDPISEHNRLYWYRQTLGQGPEFLTYFQNEAQLEKSRLLSDRFSAERPKGSFSTLEIQRTEQGDSAMYLCAVGESGQPQHFGDGTRLSIL.

The CDR3 sequence is CAYRTLYGYTF. CDR3 bases: TGTGCCTACCGGACTCTCTATGGCTACACCTTC. The V call is TRBV30, the J call TRBJ1-2; D is uncertain. With 7 bases removed from V and 4 bases from J, the gap between germline ends came to 10 bases. The germline V gene encodes CDR1 GTSNPN and CDR2 SVGIG (reference sequence). The CDR3 covers 11 residues. The full variable domain, its missing parts supplied by reference TRBV30 and TRBJ1-2, is SQTIHQWPATLVQPVGSPLSLECTVEGTSNPNLYWYRQAAGRGLQLLFYSVGIGQISSEVPQNLSASRPQDRQFILSSKKLLLSDSGFYLCAYRTLYGYTFGSGTRLTVV.

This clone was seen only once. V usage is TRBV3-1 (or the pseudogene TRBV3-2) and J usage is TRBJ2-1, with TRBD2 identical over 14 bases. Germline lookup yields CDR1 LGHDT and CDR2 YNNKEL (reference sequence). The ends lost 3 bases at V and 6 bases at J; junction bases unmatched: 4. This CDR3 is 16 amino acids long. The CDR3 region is CASSHRLAGGPNEQFF. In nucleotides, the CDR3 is TGTGCCAGCAGCCATCGACTAGCGGGAGGGCCCAATGAGCAGTTCTTC.

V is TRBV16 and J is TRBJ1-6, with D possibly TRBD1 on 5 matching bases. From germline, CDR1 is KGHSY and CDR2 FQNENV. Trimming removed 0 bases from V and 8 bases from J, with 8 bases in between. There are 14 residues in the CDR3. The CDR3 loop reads CASSQSGVDSPLHF. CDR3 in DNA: TGTGCCAGCAGCCAATCAGGGGTGGATTCACCCCTCCACTTT.

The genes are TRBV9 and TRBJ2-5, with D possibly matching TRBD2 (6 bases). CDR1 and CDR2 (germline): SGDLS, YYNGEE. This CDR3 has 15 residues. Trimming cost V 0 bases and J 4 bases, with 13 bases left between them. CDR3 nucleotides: TGTGCCAGCAGCGTAGGCCGAGCGGGCGGAGAGACCCAGTACTTC. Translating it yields CASSVGRAGGETQYF.

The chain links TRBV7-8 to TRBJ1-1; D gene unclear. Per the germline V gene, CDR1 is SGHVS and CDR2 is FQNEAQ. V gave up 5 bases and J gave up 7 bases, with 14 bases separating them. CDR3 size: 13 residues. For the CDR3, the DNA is TGTGCCAGCAGCGCCCGCCAGAAAAGTGAAGCTTTCTTT. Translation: CASSARQKSEAFF. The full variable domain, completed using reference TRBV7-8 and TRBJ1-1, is GAGVSQSPRYKVAKRGQDVALRCDPISGHVSLFWYQQALGQGPEFLTYFQNEAQLDKSGLPSDRFFAERPEGSVSTLKIQRTQQEDSAVYLCASSARQKSEAFFGQGTRLTVV.

This CDR3 reads CASSSPGATNEKLFF. CDR3 sequence (DNA): TGTGCCAGCAGTTCCCCAGGGGCAACTAATGAAAAACTGTTTTTT. This chain links TRBV28 with TRBJ1-4; tentatively, D is TRBD1 (6 bases). Germline-derived CDR1 and CDR2 are MDHEN and SYDVKM. The V gene lost 4 bases and the J gene lost 0 bases, with 9 bases spanning the gap. This CDR3 region has 15 residues.

The CDR3 here is CASSSGDRNTGELFF. The CDR3 DNA reads TGTGCCAGCAGCTCTGGGGACAGGAACACCGGGGAGCTGTTTTTT. The chain couples TRBV7-3 to TRBJ2-2, with 7 bases matching TRBD1. Unmatched junction bases numbered 3, after V lost 4 bases and J lost 1 base. Per germline, CDR1 SGHTA and CDR2 FQGTGA. There are 15 residues in the CDR3.

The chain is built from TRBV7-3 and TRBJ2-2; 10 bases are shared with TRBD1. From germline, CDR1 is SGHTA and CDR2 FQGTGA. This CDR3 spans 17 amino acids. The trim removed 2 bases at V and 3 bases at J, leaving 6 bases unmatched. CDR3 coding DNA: TGTGCCAGCAGCTTATGGGGAGGGACAGGGGACACCGGGGAGCTGTTTTTT. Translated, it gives CASSLWGGTGDTGELFF. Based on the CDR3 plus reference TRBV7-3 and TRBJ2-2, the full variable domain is GAGVSQTPSNKVTEKGKYVELRCDPISGHTALYWYRQSLGQGPEFLIYFQGTGAADDSGLPNDRFFAVRPEGSVSTLKIQRTERGDSAVYLCASSLWGGTGDTGELFFGEGSRLTVL.

The CDR3 region is CAWNTRGKGSDTQYF. Written as DNA, the CDR3 is TGTGCCTGGAATACTCGGGGGAAGGGCTCAGATACGCAGTATTTT. The rearrangement links TRBV30 to TRBJ2-3; D might be TRBD2 (6 bases). This CDR3 region has 15 residues. Per the germline V gene, CDR1 is GTSNPN and CDR2 is SVGIG (reference sequence). V shed 4 bases and J shed 4 bases, with 18 bases lying between them. Full variable domain (rest looked up from reference TRBV30 and TRBJ2-3): SQTIHQWPATLVQPVGSPLSLECTVEGTSNPNLYWYRQAAGRGLQLLFYSVGIGQISSEVPQNLSASRPQDRQFILSSKKLLLSDSGFYLCAWNTRGKGSDTQYFGPGTRLTVL.

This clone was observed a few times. CDR3 coding DNA: TGCGCCAGCAGCTTGGCCGTGGGACTAGCGGGAGGGCCAGATACGCAGTATTTT. This gives the protein CASSLAVGLAGGPDTQYF. V gene TRBV5-1 combines with J gene TRBJ2-3; 16 nucleotides line up with TRBD2. The CDR3 runs to 18 residues. Germline lookup yields CDR1 SGHRS and CDR2 YFSETQ. The ends lost 0 bases at V and 4 bases at J; junction bases unmatched: 5.

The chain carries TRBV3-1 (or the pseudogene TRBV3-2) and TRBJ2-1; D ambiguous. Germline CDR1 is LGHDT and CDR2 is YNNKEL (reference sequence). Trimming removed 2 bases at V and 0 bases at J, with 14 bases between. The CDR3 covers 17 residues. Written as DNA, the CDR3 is TGTGCCAGCAGCCAACCCCCCTGGGTAAGCTCCTACAATGAGCAGTTCTTC. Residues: CASSQPPWVSSYNEQFF.

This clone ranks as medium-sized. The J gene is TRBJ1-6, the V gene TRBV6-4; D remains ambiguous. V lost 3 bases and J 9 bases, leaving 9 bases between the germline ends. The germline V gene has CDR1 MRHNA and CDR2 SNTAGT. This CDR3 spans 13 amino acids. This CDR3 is CASSEKESSPLHF. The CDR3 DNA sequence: TGTGCCAGCAGTGAGAAAGAGAGTTCACCCCTCCACTTT.

The CDR3 DNA reads as TGTGCCAGCAGTAAGAAGCGGGGGGATCTAGAAGAGACCCAGTACTTC. It specifies CASSKKRGDLEETQYF. The J gene is TRBJ2-5, the V gene TRBV7-8, with TRBD2 identical over 9 bases. The V gene's germline CDR1 is SGHVS and CDR2 FQNEAQ. J was trimmed by 3 bases and V by 6 bases; bases with no gene match: 11. The CDR3 runs to 16 residues.

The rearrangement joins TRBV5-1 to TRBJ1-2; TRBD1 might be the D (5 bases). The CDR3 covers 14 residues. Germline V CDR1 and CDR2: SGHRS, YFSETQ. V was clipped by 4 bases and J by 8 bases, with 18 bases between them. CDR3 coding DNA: TGCGCCAGCAGCCTCAACCGGGGCCCAGGGGGCTACACCTTC. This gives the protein CASSLNRGPGGYTF.

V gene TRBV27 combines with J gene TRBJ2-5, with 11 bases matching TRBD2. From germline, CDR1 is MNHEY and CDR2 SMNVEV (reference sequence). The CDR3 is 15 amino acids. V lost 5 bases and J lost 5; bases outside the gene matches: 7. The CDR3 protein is CASSLLAGDVETQYF. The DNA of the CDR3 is TGTGCCAGCAGTCTACTAGCGGGAGATGTGGAGACCCAGTACTTC.

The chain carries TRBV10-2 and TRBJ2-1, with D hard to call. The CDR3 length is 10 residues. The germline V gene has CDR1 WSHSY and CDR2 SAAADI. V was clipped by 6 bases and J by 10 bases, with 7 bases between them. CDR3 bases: TGCGCCAGCAGGTTGGGGGAGCAGTTCTTC. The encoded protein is CASRLGEQFF.

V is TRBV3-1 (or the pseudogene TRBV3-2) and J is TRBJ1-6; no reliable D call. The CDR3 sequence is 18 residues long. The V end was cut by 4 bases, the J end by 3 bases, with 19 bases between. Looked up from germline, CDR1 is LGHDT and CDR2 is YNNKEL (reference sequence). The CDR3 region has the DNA TGTGCCAGCAGCCTAAAAGTCGGAGGGAAGGTCTATAATTCACCCCTCCACTTT. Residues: CASSLKVGGKVYNSPLHF.

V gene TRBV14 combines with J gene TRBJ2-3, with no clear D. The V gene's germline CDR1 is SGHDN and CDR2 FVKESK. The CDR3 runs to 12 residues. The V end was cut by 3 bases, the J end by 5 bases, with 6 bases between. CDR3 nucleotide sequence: TGTGCCAGCAGCCAGTTCTTAGATACGCAGTATTTT. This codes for CASSQFLDTQYF.

CDR3 DNA sequence: TGTGCCAGCTCATCCACTGGGGGGGATCAGCCCCAGCATTTT. Amino acids: CASSSTGGDQPQHF. The chain has TRBV18 and TRBJ1-5, with a tentative D call TRBD1 (5 bases). Germline loops: CDR1 KGHSH, CDR2 LQKENI. The V and J ends lost 5 bases and 5 bases respectively, with 13 bases between them. The CDR3 sequence is 14 residues long.

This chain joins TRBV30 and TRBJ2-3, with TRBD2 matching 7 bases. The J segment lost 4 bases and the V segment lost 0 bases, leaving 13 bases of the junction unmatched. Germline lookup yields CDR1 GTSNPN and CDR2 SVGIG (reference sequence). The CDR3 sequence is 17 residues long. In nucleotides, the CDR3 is TGTGCCTGGAGTGTAGACCCCCCAGGGAGGGCGGCAGATACGCAGTATTTT. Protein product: CAWSVDPPGRAADTQYF.

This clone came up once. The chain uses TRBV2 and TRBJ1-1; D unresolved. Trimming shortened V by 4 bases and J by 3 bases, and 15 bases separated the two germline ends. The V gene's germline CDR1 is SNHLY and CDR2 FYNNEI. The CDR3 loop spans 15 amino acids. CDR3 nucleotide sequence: TGTGCCAGCAGTGTTGTGGGTTTTGGGGACACTGAAGCTTTCTTT. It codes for CASSVVGFGDTEAFF.

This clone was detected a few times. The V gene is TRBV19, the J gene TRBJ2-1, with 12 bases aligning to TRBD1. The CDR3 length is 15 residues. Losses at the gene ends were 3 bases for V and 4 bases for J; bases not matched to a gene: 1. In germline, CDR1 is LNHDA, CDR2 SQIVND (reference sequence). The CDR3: CASSMGQGAYNEQFF. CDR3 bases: TGTGCCAGTAGTATGGGACAGGGGGCTTACAATGAGCAGTTCTTC.

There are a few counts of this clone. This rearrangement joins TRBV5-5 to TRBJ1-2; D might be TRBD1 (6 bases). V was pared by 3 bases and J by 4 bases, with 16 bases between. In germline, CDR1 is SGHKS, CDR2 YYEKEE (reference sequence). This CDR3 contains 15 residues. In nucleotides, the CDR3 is TGTGCCAGCAGCTGGGAGGTGCAGGGGACCTATGGCTACACCTTC. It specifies CASSWEVQGTYGYTF.